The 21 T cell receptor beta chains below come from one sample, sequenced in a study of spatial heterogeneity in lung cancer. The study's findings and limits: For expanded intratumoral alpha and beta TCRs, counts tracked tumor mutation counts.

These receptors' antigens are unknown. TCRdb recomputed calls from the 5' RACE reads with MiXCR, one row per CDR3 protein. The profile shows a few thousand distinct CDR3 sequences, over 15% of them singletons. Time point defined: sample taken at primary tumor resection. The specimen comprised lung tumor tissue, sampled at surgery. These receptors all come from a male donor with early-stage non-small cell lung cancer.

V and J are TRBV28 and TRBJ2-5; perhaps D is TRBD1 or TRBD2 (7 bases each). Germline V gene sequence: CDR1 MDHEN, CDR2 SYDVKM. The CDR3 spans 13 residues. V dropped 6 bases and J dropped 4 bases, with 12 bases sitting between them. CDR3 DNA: TGTGCCAGCAGCAGGGGGGGAGGAGAGACCCAGTACTTC. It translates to CASSRGGGETQYF.

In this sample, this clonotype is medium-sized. The CDR3 sequence: CSVETGANVLTF. The CDR3 DNA follows: TGCAGCGTTGAAACTGGGGCCAACGTCCTGACTTTC. The chain uses TRBV29-1 and TRBJ2-6; D is unresolved. V was shortened by 2 bases and J by 2 bases, with 1 base between the two germline ends. The CDR3 consists of 12 residues. CDR1 is SQVTM and CDR2 is ANQGSEA in the germline V gene.

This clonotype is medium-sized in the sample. In nucleotides, the CDR3 is TGCAGTGCCCCGACATGGGAGGGCCGGGGGGCCTACGAGCAGTACTTC. It codes for CSAPTWEGRGAYEQYF. V gene TRBV20-1 combines with J gene TRBJ2-7; TRBD2 aligns across 7 bases. Germline V gene data show CDR1 as DFQATT and CDR2 as SNEGSKA (reference sequence). This CDR3 is 16 amino acids long. V dropped 6 bases and J dropped 2; count of bases not matched to a gene: 16.

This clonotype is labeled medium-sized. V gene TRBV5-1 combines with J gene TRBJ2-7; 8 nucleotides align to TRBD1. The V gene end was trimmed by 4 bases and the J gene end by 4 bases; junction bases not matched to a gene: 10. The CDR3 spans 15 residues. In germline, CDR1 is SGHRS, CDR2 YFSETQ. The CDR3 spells CASSVTGGRTYEQYF. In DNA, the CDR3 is TGCGCCAGCAGCGTTACAGGGGGGAGAACGTACGAGCAGTACTTC.

DNA for the CDR3: TGTGCCAGCAGTTACAGTAGGTACAATGAGCAGTTCTTC. Translated: CASSYSRYNEQFF. This sequence joins TRBV7-2 and TRBJ2-1; no reliable D call. From germline, CDR1 is SGHTA and CDR2 FQGNSA. V was pared by 6 bases and J by 4 bases, with 10 bases between. This CDR3 has 13 residues.

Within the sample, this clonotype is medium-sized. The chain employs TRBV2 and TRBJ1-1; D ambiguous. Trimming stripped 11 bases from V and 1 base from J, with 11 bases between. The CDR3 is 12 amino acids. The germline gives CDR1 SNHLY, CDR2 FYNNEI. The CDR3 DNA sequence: TGTGCCGGAGTAAGAGCGAACACTGAAGCTTTCTTT. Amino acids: CAGVRANTEAFF.

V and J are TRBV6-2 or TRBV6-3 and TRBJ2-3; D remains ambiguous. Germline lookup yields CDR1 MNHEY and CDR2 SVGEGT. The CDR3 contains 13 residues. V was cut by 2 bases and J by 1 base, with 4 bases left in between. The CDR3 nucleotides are TGTGCCAGCAGTTACGGGGGCACAGATACGCAGTATTTT. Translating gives CASSYGGTDTQYF.

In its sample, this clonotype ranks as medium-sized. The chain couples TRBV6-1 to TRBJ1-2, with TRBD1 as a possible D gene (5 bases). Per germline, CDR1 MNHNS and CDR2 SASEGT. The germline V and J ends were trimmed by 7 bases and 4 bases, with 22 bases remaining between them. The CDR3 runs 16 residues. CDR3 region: CASTTAAGGALYGYTF. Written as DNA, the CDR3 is TGTGCCAGCACCACTGCGGCGGGAGGGGCCCTCTATGGCTACACCTTC.

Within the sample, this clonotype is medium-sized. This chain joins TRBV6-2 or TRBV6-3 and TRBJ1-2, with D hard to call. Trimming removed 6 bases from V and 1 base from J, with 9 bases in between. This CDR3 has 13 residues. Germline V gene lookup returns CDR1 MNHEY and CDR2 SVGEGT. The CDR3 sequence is CASSLPDNYGYTF. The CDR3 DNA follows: TGTGCCAGCAGCTTACCCGATAACTATGGCTACACCTTC.

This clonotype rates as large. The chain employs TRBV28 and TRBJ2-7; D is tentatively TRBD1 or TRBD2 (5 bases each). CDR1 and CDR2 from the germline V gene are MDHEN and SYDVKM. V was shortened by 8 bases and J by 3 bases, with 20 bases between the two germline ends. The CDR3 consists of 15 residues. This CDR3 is CASLNLGQGDYEQYF. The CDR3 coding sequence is TGTGCCAGCCTGAATCTAGGCCAGGGAGACTACGAGCAGTACTTC.

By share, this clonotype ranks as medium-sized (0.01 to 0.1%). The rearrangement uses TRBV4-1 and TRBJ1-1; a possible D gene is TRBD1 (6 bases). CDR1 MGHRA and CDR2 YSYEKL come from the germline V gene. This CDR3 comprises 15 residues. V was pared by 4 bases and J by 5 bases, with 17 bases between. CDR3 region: CASSPVGRGPTEAFF. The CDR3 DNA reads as TGCGCCAGCAGCCCCGTTGGCAGGGGCCCTACTGAAGCTTTCTTT.

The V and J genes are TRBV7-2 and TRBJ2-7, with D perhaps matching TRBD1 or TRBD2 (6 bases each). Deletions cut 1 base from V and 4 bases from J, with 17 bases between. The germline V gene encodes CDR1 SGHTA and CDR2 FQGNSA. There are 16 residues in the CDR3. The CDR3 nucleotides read TGTGCCAGCAGCTTAGGCGGGGCAGGGGAAGGTTACGAGCAGTACTTC. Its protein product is CASSLGGAGEGYEQYF.

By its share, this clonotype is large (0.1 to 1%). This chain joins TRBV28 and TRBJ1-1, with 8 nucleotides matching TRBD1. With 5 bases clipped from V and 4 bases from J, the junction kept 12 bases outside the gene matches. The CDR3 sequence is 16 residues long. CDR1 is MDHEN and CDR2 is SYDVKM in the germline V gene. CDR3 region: CASSPHDRGSRTEAFF. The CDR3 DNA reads TGTGCCAGCAGTCCGCATGACAGGGGTTCCCGCACTGAAGCTTTCTTT.

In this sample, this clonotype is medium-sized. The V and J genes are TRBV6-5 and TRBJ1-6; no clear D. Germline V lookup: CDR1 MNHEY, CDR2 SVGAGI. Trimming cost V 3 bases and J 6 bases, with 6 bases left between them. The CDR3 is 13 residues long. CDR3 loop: CASSYGANSPLHF. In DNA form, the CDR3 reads TGTGCCAGCAGTTATGGAGCTAATTCACCCCTCCACTTT.

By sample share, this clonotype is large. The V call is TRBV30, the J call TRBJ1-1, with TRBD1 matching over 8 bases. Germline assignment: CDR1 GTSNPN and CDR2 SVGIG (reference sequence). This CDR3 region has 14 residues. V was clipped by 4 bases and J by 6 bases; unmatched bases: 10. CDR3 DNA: TGTGCCTGGACCGGACAGGGAGCCTCGGCTGAAGCTTTCTTT. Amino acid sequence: CAWTGQGASAEAFF.

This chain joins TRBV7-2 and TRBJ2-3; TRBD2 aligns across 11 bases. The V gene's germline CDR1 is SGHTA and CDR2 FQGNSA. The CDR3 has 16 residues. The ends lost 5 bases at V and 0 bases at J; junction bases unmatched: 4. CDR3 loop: CASSVRLAGSTDTQYF. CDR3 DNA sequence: TGTGCCAGCAGCGTCCGACTAGCGGGAAGCACAGATACGCAGTATTTT.

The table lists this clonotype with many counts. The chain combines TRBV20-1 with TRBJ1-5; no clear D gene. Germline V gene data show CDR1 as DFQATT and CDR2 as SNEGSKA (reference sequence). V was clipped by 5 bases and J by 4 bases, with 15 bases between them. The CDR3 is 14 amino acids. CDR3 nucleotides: TGCAGTGCTGGCGGCCAGGAGGTAAATCAGCCCCAGCATTTT. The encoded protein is CSAGGQEVNQPQHF.

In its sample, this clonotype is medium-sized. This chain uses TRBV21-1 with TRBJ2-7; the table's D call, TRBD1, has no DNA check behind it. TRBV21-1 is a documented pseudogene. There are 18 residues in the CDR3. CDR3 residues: CASSKPLRDIEHSYEQYF. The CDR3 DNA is TGTGCCAGCAGCAAACCCCTACGGGACATCGAACACTCCTACGAGCAGTACTTC.

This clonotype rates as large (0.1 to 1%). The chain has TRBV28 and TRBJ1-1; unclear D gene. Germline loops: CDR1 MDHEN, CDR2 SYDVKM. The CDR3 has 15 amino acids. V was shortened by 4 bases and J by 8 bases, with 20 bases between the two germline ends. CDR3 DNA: TGTGCCAGCAGTTCCACCCCGGGAATCAAGTCCGAAGCTTTCTTT. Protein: CASSSTPGIKSEAFF.

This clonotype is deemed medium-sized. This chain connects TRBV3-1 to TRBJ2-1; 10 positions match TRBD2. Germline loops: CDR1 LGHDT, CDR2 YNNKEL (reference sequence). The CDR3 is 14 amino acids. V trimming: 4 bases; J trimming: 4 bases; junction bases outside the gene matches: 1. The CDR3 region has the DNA TGTGCCAGCAGCCTTAGCGGGAGGTACAATGAGCAGTTCTTC. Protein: CASSLSGRYNEQFF.

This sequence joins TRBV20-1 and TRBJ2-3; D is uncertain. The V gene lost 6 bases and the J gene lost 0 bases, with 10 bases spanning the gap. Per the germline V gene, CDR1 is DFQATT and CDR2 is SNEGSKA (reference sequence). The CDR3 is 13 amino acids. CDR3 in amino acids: CSALRPSTDTQYF. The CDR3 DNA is TGCAGTGCCCTCCGACCCAGCACAGATACGCAGTATTTT.